What follows are 10 T cell receptor beta chains derived from one specimen sequenced in a study of PD-1 blockade in classical Hodgkin lymphoma. TCRdb's copy holds only in-frame clones and misses some; the assay was immunoSEQ multiplex PCR. The data contain 30,000 to 40,000 clones, around nine tenths of them singletons. Time point of the sample: cycle 4 day 1 (C4D1), after about 6 weeks of nivolumab. Brentuximab vedotin exposure varied, and every patient relapsed after autologous stem cell transplantation. Investigators isolated CD4+ T cells from thawed PBMCs through magnetic negative selection. The sample was CD4+ T cells from blood, taken before the fourth cycle of nivolumab. The receptors stem from a human donor with classical Hodgkin lymphoma.

This clone showed up just a few times. V is TRBV7-9 and J is TRBJ1-2; D not certain. This CDR3 is 14 amino acids long. Germline V gene sequence: CDR1 SEHNR, CDR2 FQNEAQ (reference sequence). Trimming removed 1 base at V and 3 bases at J, with 9 bases between. The CDR3 DNA sequence: TGTGCCAGCAGCTTAGAGGTGGGATACTATGGCTACACCTTC. Its protein is CASSLEVGYYGYTF. Supplemented by reference TRBV7-9 and TRBJ1-2, the full variable domain reads DTGVSQNPRHKITKRGQNVTFRCDPISEHNRLYWYRQTLGQGPEFLTYFQNEAQLEKSRLLSDRFSAERPKGSFSTLEIQRTEQGDSAMYLCASSLEVGYYGYTFGSGTRLTVV.

The V call is TRBV5-1, the J call TRBJ2-7, with D unclear. The CDR3 runs 16 residues. CDR1 is SGHRS, CDR2 YFSETQ, per germline. V shed 4 bases and J shed 2 bases, with 19 bases lying between them. The DNA for the CDR3 is TGCGCCAGCAGCCTGCGGTCGGAAAATCCCCCCTACGAGCAGTACTTC. It codes for CASSLRSENPPYEQYF.

The chain combines TRBV7-9 with TRBJ2-1; either TRBD1 or TRBD2 may fit D (5 bases each). V gave up 5 bases and J gave up 9 bases, with 20 bases separating them. This CDR3 spans 15 amino acids. Germline V gene sequence: CDR1 SEHNR, CDR2 FQNEAQ (reference sequence). The CDR3 loop reads CASSADLGMRGEQFF. In nucleotides, the CDR3 is TGTGCCAGCAGCGCAGACTTAGGGATGAGGGGTGAGCAGTTCTTC.

This sequence joins TRBV5-1 and TRBJ2-7, with D maybe TRBD2 (5 bases). This CDR3 has 15 amino acids. V lost 2 bases to trimming and J lost 2 bases, with 14 bases between them. The germline gives CDR1 SGHRS, CDR2 YFSETQ. CDR3 in DNA: TGCGCCAGCAGCTTAGGCGCGGGCAGGACCTACGAGCAGTACTTC. It translates to CASSLGAGRTYEQYF.

The rearrangement links TRBV7-9 to TRBJ2-7; 9 bases agree with TRBD2. The germline CDR1 and CDR2 sequences are SEHNR and FQNEAQ (reference sequence). This CDR3 is 15 amino acids long. V lost 3 bases to trimming and J lost 6 bases; unmatched junction nucleotides: 9. CDR3 DNA: TGTGCCAGCAGCTTTCCGGCGGGAGGGACGGGCGAGCAGTACTTC. This encodes CASSFPAGGTGEQYF.

The gene calls are TRBV25-1 and TRBJ2-2, with 10 positions matching TRBD2. Germline V gene sequence: CDR1 MGHDK, CDR2 SYGVNS. This CDR3 region has 15 residues. V was pared by 8 bases and J by 2 bases, with 5 bases of the junction left unmatched. CDR3 in DNA: TGTGCCAGCGCCCGGACTAGCGGAAACACCGGGGAGCTGTTTTTT. Residues: CASARTSGNTGELFF.

The chain is built from TRBV19 and TRBJ2-1; 10 bases line up with TRBD2. The CDR3 contains 15 residues. Trimming at V came to 6 bases and at J to 1 base, leaving 3 bases not matched to a gene. Germline assignment: CDR1 LNHDA and CDR2 SQIVND (reference sequence). The CDR3 DNA follows: TGTGCCAGTAGGAAGACTAGCGGGTCCTACAATGAGCAGTTCTTC. Protein sequence: CASRKTSGSYNEQFF.

J is TRBJ2-5 and V is TRBV5-1; tentative D call: TRBD2 (5 bases). The DNA end lines up better with TRBJ2-7; the J call may be wrong. In germline, CDR1 is SGHRS, CDR2 YFSETQ. The CDR3 length is 15 residues. For the CDR3, the DNA is TGCGCCAGCAGCTTGGCAAGCGGACTCCCCTACGAGCAGTACTTC. It specifies CASSLASGLPYEQYF.

The rearrangement joins TRBV27 to TRBJ2-7; TRBD2 agrees at 9 bases. The CDR3 runs 15 residues. The junction had 5 bases not matched to a gene; V was cut back by 2 bases and J by 3 bases. CDR1 and CDR2 from the germline V gene are MNHEY and SMNVEV (reference sequence). CDR3 sequence reads: CASSLRLAVFYEQYF. Written as DNA, the CDR3 is TGTGCCAGCAGTTTACGACTAGCGGTTTTCTACGAGCAGTACTTC.

The chain employs TRBV28 and TRBJ2-1; 7 nucleotides align to TRBD2. The CDR3 is 14 residues long. Germline loops: CDR1 MDHEN, CDR2 SYDVKM. V gave up 6 bases and J gave up 1 base; unmatched junction bases: 3. CDR3 residues: CASRGAGSYNEQFF. CDR3 nucleotides: TGTGCCAGCAGGGGAGCGGGATCCTACAATGAGCAGTTCTTC.